The 23 T cell receptor beta chains reported below all come from one sample, sequenced in a study of T cells in Graves' hyperthyroidism and ophthalmopathy. From RNA transcripts, TCR beta CDR3 regions were amplified. The HTBI set primed first-round TCR CDR3 RT-PCR. MiXCR, applied by TCRdb to the multiplex PCR reads, yields one record per CDR3 protein. The data contain a few hundred thousand distinct CDR3 sequences, around 15% of them singletons. Material: blood. These receptor sequences come from a woman between 40 and 50 years old with Graves' hyperthyroidism.

The genes are TRBV4-1 and TRBJ2-2; D assignment may be TRBD1 or TRBD2 (6 bases each). The CDR3 contains 16 residues. CDR1 and CDR2 from the germline V gene are MGHRA and YSYEKL. Trimming left V 3 bases short and J 1 base short, with 12 bases between. The CDR3 region has the DNA TGCGCCAGCAGCCAGATGGGGGGCGTGAACACCGGGGAGCTGTTTTTT. Protein product: CASSQMGGVNTGELFF.

In this sample, this clonotype turned up many times. The chain carries TRBV2 and TRBJ2-6; 8 bases are a match to TRBD1. Germline V gene lookup returns CDR1 SNHLY and CDR2 FYNNEI. After removal of 6 bases from V and 2 bases from J, the junction contained 3 bases not matched to a gene. This CDR3 comprises 15 residues. CDR3 in DNA: TGTGCCAGCAGCAAGGACAGGGCTGGGGCCAACGTCCTGACTTTC. It encodes CASSKDRAGANVLTF.

This clonotype was counted many times. The genes are TRBV11-2 and TRBJ1-5; the match to TRBD1 covers 7 bases. The CDR3 sequence is 15 residues long. The germline CDR1 and CDR2 sequences are SGHAT and FQNNGV. The V segment lost 2 bases and the J segment 6 bases; nucleotides outside the gene matches: 7. The CDR3 spells CASSLLGGAAQPQHF. The CDR3 DNA reads TGTGCCAGCAGCTTATTAGGGGGCGCGGCTCAGCCCCAGCATTTT.

This clonotype has a handful of counts. A much larger clone lies a single base off, so this may be a read error. The rearrangement links TRBV7-8 to TRBJ2-2; TRBD1 agrees at 9 bases. The germline gives CDR1 SGHVS, CDR2 FQNEAQ. Trimming cost V 6 bases and J 10 bases; bases outside gene matches: 15. The CDR3 consists of 16 residues. CDR3 coding DNA: TGTGCCAGCAGTCAAGGGGTGGGACAGGGTAACGTGGAGCTGTTTTTT. Amino acid sequence: CASSQGVGQGNVELFF.

This clonotype was recorded a few times. This sequence joins TRBV12-3 or TRBV12-4 and TRBJ2-7; possibly TRBD2 for D (5 bases). CDR3 size: 12 residues. V was clipped by 3 bases and J by 3 bases, with 6 bases between them. The CDR3 nucleotides read TGTGCCAGCAGTTTTGAGGGCTACGAGCAGTACGTC. It is translated as CASSFEGYEQYV.

At least ten counts were recorded for this clonotype. This chain connects TRBV12-3 or TRBV12-4 to TRBJ2-2, with 11 bases that match TRBD2. The V and J ends lost 6 bases and 4 bases, in that order; junction bases with no gene match: 10. The CDR3 contains 17 residues. The CDR3 DNA reads TGTGCCAGCAGCCATCCCGGGACTAGCGGCCCCACCGGGGAGCTGTTTTTT. As protein: CASSHPGTSGPTGELFF.

The chain employs TRBV5-1 and TRBJ2-3; D is unclear. The V and J ends lost 5 bases and 0 bases respectively, with 10 bases between them. Looked up from germline, CDR1 is SGHRS and CDR2 is YFSETQ. The CDR3 is 14 residues long. The CDR3 reads CASSETPSTDTQYF. The DNA for the CDR3 is TGCGCCAGCAGTGAAACACCAAGCACAGATACGCAGTATTTT.

This clonotype has at least ten counts. V usage is TRBV3-1 and J usage is TRBJ1-4; 9 nucleotides line up with TRBD1. Germline values: CDR1 LGHDT, CDR2 YNNKEL (reference sequence). The CDR3 extends over 15 amino acids. V lost 5 bases to trimming and J lost 12 bases; unmatched junction nucleotides: 13. CDR3 coding DNA: TGTGCCAGCAGCGCCCCGGGACAGGGCTTGGTGGAACTGTTTTTT. This codes for CASSAPGQGLVELFF.

The chain employs TRBV29-1 and TRBJ2-3, with TRBD2 identical over 13 bases. CDR3 size: 18 residues. In germline, CDR1 is SQVTM, CDR2 ANQGSEA. V shed 6 bases and J 4 bases; nucleotides not matched to a gene: 16. CDR3 residues: CSVPGRGLAGASADTQYF. The DNA of the CDR3 is TGCAGCGTCCCGGGACGCGGACTAGCGGGAGCCTCGGCAGATACGCAGTATTTT.

The chain links TRBV28 to TRBJ2-3, with TRBD2 as a possible D gene (6 bases). Trimming cost V 3 bases and J 1 base, with 11 bases left between them. CDR1 and CDR2 from the germline V gene are MDHEN and SYDVKM. The CDR3 runs to 15 residues. CDR3 coding DNA: TGTGCCAGCAGTTTTGGGCGGGGACGCACAGATACGCAGTATTTT. Its protein product is CASSFGRGRTDTQYF.

Ten or more counts support this clonotype. CDR3 nucleotide sequence: TGTGCCAGCAGAATCGGTGACAGGAGCTCCTATAATTCACCCCTCCACTTT. Its translation is CASRIGDRSSYNSPLHF. The chain carries TRBV28 and TRBJ1-6, with D perhaps TRBD1 (6 bases). This CDR3 region has 17 residues. V was clipped by 6 bases and J by 0 bases, with 15 bases between them. Germline V CDR1 and CDR2: MDHEN, SYDVKM.

The V and J genes are TRBV4-1 and TRBJ1-1; weak D call: TRBD1 (6 bases). V was shortened by 5 bases and J by 3 bases, with 13 bases between the two germline ends. From germline, CDR1 is MGHRA and CDR2 YSYEKL. The CDR3 spans 14 residues. CDR3 in DNA: TGCGCCAGCAGCGTTAGGGACACACACACTGAAGCTTTCTTT. Protein: CASSVRDTHTEAFF.

In this sample, this clonotype turned up a few times. The chain is built from TRBV3-1 and TRBJ2-2; 9 nucleotides agree with TRBD2. The CDR3 loop spans 16 amino acids. The V gene end was trimmed by 5 bases and the J gene end by 3 bases; junction bases not matched to a gene: 7. CDR1 is LGHDT and CDR2 is YNNKEL in the germline V gene (reference sequence). The CDR3, as DNA: TGTGCCAGCAGCTCCCGTTTAGCGGGAGACACCGGGGAGCTGTTTTTT. Its translation is CASSSRLAGDTGELFF.

This clonotype was counted between two and nine times. This chain's CDR3 is CASSRYPGTKNIQYF. The DNA of the CDR3 is TGTGCCAGCAGTCGATATCCCGGGACTAAAAACATTCAGTACTTC. This rearrangement joins TRBV28 to TRBJ2-4; D might be TRBD2 (6 bases). From germline, CDR1 is MDHEN and CDR2 SYDVKM. The CDR3 runs to 15 residues. V was shortened by 5 bases and J by 4 bases, with 15 bases between the two germline ends.

The table lists this clonotype with many counts. This chain connects TRBV6-1 to TRBJ2-7, with 7 bases that match TRBD1. The V segment lost 0 bases and the J segment 5 bases; nucleotides outside the gene matches: 10. The V gene's germline CDR1 is MNHNS and CDR2 SASEGT. The CDR3 length is 16 residues. CDR3 nucleotide sequence: TGTGCCAGCAGTGAAGCCCTACAGGGGAATATGGACGAGCAGTACTTC. It is translated as CASSEALQGNMDEQYF.

This clonotype was seen once. This chain links TRBV28 with TRBJ1-6; unclear D gene. With 0 bases removed from V and 5 bases from J, the gap between germline ends came to 8 bases. The CDR3 consists of 15 residues. Germline CDR1 reads MDHEN; CDR2 reads SYDVKM. CDR3 protein: CASSLWLRNNSPLHF. The CDR3 DNA reads TGTGCCAGCAGTTTATGGTTGCGAAATAATTCACCCCTCCACTTT.

The sample holds many counts of this clonotype. CDR3 sequence (DNA): TGCGCCAGCAGCTCGGGGGAGAACTATGGCTACACCTTC. This sequence encodes CASSSGENYGYTF. The chain has TRBV5-1 and TRBJ1-2, with D tentatively TRBD1 (5 bases). The CDR3 is 13 amino acids. Germline CDR1 and CDR2: SGHRS and YFSETQ. Trimming pared 3 bases from V and 2 bases from J, leaving 8 bases between.

This clonotype showed up just a few times. The rearrangement uses TRBV20-1 and TRBJ1-3; TRBD1 might be the D (5 bases). The V end lost 0 bases, the J end lost 2 bases, and 11 bases lay between the germline ends. CDR3 length equals 15 residues. CDR1 and CDR2 from the germline V gene are DFQATT and SNEGSKA (reference sequence). CDR3 sequence reads: CSARDPGRTGNTIYF. As DNA, the CDR3 is TGCAGTGCTAGAGATCCGGGACGAACTGGAAACACCATATATTTT.

In this sample, this clonotype turned up a few times. The chain couples TRBV28 to TRBJ1-3, with 9 bases aligning to TRBD1. J was trimmed by 4 bases and V by 5 bases; bases with no gene match: 6. CDR1 and CDR2 from the germline V gene are MDHEN and SYDVKM. CDR3 length: 15 amino acids. The DNA for the CDR3 is TGTGCCAGCAGTGGGGACAGGGAGTGGGGAAACACCATATATTTT. This encodes CASSGDREWGNTIYF.

This clonotype was seen more than once but under ten times. The chain uses TRBV12-3 or TRBV12-4 and TRBJ2-2; 8 bases match TRBD1. The CDR3 length is 16 residues. Germline trimming cut 2 bases from V and 6 bases from J; bases unmatched to any gene: 8. The CDR3 loop is CASSLWVDRVPGELFF. The DNA of the CDR3 is TGTGCCAGCAGTTTATGGGTGGACAGGGTGCCCGGGGAGCTGTTTTTT.

This clonotype was seen more than once but under ten times. V is TRBV20-1 and J is TRBJ2-5; D not certain. This CDR3 has 13 amino acids. CDR1 is DFQATT and CDR2 is SNEGSKA in the germline V gene (reference sequence). Deletions cut 3 bases from V and 5 bases from J, with 13 bases between. CDR3 loop: CSASAEGIETQYF. Written as DNA, the CDR3 is TGCAGTGCTAGCGCGGAAGGAATCGAGACCCAGTACTTC.

This clonotype was seen a handful of times. This sequence joins TRBV9 and TRBJ2-2; D gene uncertain. V lost 0 bases and J lost 8, with 11 bases in between. This CDR3 contains 14 residues. CDR1 is SGDLS and CDR2 is YYNGEE in the germline V gene. The CDR3 bases are TGTGCCAGCAGCGTAGCCGAGCTGTTAGGGGAGCTGTTTTTT. The encoded protein is CASSVAELLGELFF.

This clonotype was detected ten times or more. This sequence joins TRBV6-1 and TRBJ2-7; 10 bases are shared with TRBD1. CDR3 length: 15 amino acids. Per the germline V gene, CDR1 is MNHNS and CDR2 is SASEGT. V was clipped by 6 bases and J by 3 bases; unmatched bases: 8. The CDR3 DNA is TGTGCCAGCAGACTTACCGGGACAGGGGTCTACGAGCAGTACTTC. Protein product: CASRLTGTGVYEQYF.